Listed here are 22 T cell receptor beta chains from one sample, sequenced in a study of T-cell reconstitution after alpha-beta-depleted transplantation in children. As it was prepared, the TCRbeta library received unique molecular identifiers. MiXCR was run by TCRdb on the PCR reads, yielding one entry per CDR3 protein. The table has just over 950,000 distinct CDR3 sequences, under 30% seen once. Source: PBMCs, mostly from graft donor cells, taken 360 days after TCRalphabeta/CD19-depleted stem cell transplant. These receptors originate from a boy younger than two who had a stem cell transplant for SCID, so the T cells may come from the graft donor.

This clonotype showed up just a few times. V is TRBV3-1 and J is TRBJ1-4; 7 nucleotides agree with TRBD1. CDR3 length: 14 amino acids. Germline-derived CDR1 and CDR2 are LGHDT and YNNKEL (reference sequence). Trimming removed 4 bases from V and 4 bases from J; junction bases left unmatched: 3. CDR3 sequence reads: CASSPGQLNEKLFF. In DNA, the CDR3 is TGTGCCAGCAGCCCGGGACAGCTTAATGAAAAACTGTTTTTT.

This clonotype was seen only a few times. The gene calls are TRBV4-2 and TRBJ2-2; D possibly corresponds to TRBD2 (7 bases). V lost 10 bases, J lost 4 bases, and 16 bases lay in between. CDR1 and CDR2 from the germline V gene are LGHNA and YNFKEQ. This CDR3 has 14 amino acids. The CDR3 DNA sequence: TGTGCCACAGGCCACGGGGGGCCCACCGGGGAGCTGTTTTTT. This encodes CATGHGGPTGELFF.

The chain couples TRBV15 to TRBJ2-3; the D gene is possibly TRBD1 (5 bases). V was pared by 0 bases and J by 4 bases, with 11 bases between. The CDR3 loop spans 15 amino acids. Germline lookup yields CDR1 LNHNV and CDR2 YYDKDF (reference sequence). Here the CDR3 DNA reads TGTGCCACCAGCAGAGATCATGGGGCAGCAGATACGCAGTATTTT. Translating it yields CATSRDHGAADTQYF.

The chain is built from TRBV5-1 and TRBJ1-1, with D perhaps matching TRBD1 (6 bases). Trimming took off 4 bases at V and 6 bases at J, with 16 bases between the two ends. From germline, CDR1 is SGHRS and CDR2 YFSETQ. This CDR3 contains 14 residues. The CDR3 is CASSGQSGAAEAFF. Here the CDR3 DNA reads TGCGCCAGCAGCGGACAATCAGGGGCCGCTGAAGCTTTCTTT.

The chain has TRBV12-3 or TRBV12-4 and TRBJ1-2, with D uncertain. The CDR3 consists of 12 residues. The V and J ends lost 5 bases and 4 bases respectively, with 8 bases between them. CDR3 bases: TGTGCCAGCAGTCCGGACCGCTATGGCTACACCTTC. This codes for CASSPDRYGYTF.

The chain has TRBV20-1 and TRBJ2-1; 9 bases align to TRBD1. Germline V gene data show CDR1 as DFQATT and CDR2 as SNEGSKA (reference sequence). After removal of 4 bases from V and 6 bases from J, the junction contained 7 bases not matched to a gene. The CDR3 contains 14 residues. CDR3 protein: CSATGQGSSNEQFF. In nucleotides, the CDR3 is TGCAGTGCTACGGGACAGGGAAGTAGCAATGAGCAGTTCTTC.

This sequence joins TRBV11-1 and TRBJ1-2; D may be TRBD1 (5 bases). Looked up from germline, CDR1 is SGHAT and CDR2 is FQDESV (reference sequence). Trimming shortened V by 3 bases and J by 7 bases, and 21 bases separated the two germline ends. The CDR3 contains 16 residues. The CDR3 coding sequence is TGTGCCAGCAGCTTCGGGCAGGGCCCCCCCCACGGTGGCTACACCTTC. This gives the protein CASSFGQGPPHGGYTF.

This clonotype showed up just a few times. Written as DNA, the CDR3 is TGTGCCAGCAGCTCACTAGCGGCCGTGTCCGGGGAGCTGTTTTTT. This codes for CASSSLAAVSGELFF. This sequence joins TRBV7-8 and TRBJ2-2; 8 bases fit TRBD2. Germline CDR1 and CDR2: SGHVS and FQNEAQ. V lost 4 bases and J lost 6; bases outside the gene matches: 7. The CDR3 spans 15 residues.

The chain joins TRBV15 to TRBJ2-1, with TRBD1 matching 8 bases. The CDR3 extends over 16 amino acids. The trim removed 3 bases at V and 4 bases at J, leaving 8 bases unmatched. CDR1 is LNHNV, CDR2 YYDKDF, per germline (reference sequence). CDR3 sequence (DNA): TGTGCCACCAGCAGCCCCGGACAGGGACCTTACAATGAGCAGTTCTTC. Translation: CATSSPGQGPYNEQFF.

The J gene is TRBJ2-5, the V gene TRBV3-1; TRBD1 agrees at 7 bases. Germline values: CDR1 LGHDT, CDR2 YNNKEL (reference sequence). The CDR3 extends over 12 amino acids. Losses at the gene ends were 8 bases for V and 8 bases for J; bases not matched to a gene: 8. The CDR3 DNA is TGTGCCAGCGGCGACAGGGTAGGAACCCAGTACTTC. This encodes CASGDRVGTQYF.

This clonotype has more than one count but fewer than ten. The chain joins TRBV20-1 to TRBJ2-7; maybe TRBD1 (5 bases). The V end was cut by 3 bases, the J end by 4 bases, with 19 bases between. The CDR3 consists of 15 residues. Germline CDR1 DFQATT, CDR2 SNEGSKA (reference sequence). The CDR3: CSASNNLAGIYEQYF. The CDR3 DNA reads TGCAGTGCTAGTAATAATTTGGCAGGGATTTACGAGCAGTACTTC.

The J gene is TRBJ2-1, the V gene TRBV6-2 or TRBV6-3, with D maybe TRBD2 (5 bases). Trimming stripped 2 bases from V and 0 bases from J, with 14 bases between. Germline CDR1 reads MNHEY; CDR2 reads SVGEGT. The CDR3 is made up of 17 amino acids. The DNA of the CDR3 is TGTGCCAGCAGTTACAAAGTGGCTAGCCACTCCTACAATGAGCAGTTCTTC. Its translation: CASSYKVASHSYNEQFF.

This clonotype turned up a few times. The CDR3 is CASSYFGLAGSQETQYF. CDR3 nucleotides: TGTGCCAGCAGTTACTTTGGGCTAGCGGGGTCACAAGAGACCCAGTACTTC. This chain joins TRBV6-5 and TRBJ2-5; 9 bases are shared with TRBD2. CDR1 and CDR2 (germline): MNHEY, SVGAGI. After removal of 1 base from V and 2 bases from J, the junction contained 8 bases not matched to a gene. The CDR3 is 17 residues long.

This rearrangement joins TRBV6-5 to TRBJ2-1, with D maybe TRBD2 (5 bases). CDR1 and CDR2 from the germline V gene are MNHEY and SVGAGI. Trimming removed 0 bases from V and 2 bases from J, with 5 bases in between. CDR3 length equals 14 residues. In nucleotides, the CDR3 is TGTGCCAGCAGTTACTCCGGGGCCTACAATGAGCAGTTCTTC. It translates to CASSYSGAYNEQFF.

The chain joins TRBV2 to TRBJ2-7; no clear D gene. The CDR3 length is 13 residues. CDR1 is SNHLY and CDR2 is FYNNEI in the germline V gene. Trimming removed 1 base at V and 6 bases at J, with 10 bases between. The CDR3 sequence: CASSEEVTTEQYF. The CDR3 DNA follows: TGTGCCAGCAGTGAAGAGGTTACGACCGAGCAGTACTTC.

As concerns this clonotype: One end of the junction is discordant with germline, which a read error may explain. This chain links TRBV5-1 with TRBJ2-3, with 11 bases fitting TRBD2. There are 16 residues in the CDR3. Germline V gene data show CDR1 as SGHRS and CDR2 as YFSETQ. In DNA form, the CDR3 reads TGCGCCGGCAGAAAACAGCTAGCGGGGGGAATGGATACGCAGTATTTT. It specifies CAGRKQLAGGMDTQYF.

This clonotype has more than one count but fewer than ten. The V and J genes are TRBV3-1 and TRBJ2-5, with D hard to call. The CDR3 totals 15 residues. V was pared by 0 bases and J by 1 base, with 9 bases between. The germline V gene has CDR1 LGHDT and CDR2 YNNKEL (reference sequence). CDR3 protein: CASSQEWASQETQYF. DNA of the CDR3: TGTGCCAGCAGCCAAGAATGGGCCAGCCAAGAGACCCAGTACTTC.

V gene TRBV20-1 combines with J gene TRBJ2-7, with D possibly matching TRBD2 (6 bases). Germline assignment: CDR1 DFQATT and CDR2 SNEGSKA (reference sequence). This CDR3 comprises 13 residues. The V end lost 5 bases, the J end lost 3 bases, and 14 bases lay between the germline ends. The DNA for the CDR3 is TGCAGTGCTCCAAGACTAGACCGCTACGAGCAGTACTTC. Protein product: CSAPRLDRYEQYF.

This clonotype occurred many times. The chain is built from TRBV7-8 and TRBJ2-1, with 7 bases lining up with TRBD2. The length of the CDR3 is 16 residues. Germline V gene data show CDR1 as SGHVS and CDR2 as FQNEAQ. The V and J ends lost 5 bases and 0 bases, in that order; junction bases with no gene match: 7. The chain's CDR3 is CASSTYGGNSYNEQFF. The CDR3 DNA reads TGTGCCAGCAGCACCTACGGGGGGAACTCCTACAATGAGCAGTTCTTC.

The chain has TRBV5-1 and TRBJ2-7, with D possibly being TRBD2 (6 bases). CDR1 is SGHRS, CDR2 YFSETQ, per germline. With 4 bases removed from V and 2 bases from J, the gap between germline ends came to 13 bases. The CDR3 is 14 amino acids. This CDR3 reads CASSGSSVPYEQYF. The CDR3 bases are TGCGCCAGCAGCGGATCTAGCGTCCCCTACGAGCAGTACTTC.

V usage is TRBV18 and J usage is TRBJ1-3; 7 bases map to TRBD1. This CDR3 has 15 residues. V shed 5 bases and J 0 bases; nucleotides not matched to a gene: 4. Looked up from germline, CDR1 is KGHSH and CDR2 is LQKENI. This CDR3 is CASSGGTASGNTIYF. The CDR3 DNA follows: TGTGCCAGCTCAGGTGGGACAGCCTCTGGAAACACCATATATTTT.

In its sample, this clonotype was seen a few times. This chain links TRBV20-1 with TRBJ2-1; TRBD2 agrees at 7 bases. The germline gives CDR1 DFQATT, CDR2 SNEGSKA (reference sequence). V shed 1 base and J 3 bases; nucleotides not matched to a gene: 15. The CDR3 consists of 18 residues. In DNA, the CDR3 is TGCAGTGCTAGAGTAAGCGGGGCGATCCCGGGCTTCTACAATGAGCAGTTCTTC. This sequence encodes CSARVSGAIPGFYNEQFF.